The clone carrying this TCR beta chain was seen just once. This CDR3 is built from 14 residues. Trimming left V 1 base short and J 1 base short, with 8 bases between. In germline, CDR1 is SGHNT, CDR2 YYREEE (reference sequence). How the authors handled the data: Using reference gene primer amplification, nucleated cell counts were estimated. Clones were sequenced by immunoSEQ multiplex PCR, and TCRdb holds only the in-frame ones, with some missing. V and J calls and clone size are given by that table; D and trimming were obtained from the DNA. The repertoire holds a few hundred thousand clones, with approximately 87% as singletons. This sample is drawn from a study of blood T cell repertoires in COVID-19. Turning to the study itself: Material from acute and convalescent COVID-19 was sourced from the United States, Italy and Spain. T cells, B-cell-depleted T cells, or PBMCs supplied cDNA or gDNA.

This TCR was recovered from a woman between 45 and 60 years old who had recovered from COVID-19. Sequenced material: peripheral blood. The rearrangement joins TRBV5-4 to TRBJ1-1; possible D gene TRBD1, 6 bases. CDR3 region: CASSLPQGNTEAFF. In nucleotides, the CDR3 is TGTGCCAGCAGCTTGCCACAGGGGAACACTGAAGCTTTCTTT.